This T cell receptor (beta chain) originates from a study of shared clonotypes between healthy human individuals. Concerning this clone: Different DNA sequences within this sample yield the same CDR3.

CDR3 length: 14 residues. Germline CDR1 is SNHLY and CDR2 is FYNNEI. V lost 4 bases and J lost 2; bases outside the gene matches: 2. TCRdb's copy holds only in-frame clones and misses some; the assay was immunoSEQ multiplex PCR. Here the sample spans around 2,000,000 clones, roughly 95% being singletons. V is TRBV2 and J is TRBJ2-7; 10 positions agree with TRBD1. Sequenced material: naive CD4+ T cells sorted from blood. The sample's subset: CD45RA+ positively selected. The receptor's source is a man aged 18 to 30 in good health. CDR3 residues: CASSGQGATYEQYF. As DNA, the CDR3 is TGTGCCAGCAGTGGACAGGGGGCGACCTACGAGCAGTACTTC. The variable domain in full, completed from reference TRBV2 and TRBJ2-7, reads EPEVTQTPSHQVTQMGQEVILRCVPISNHLYFYWYRQILGQKVEFLVSFYNNEISEKSEIFDDQFSVERPDGSNFTLKIRSTKLEDSAMYFCASSGQGATYEQYFGPGTRLTVT.